What follows are 21 T cell receptor beta chains derived from one specimen sequenced in a study of shared clonotypes between healthy human individuals. The method was immunoSEQ multiplex PCR; TCRdb's version includes in-frame clones alone and lacks a portion of them. Altogether about half a million clones are present, roughly 78% being singletons, with the ten largest covering about an eighth. The source material was PBMCs. The receptor source for this set is a woman aged 40 to 50 in good health. Some clones in this sample may be carry-over from other donors' samples.

This chain joins TRBV28 and TRBJ2-2; 7 bases line up with TRBD2. This CDR3 region has 15 residues. Germline CDR1 MDHEN, CDR2 SYDVKM. V shed 6 bases and J 8 bases; nucleotides not matched to a gene: 12. The CDR3 sequence: CASSPGGEGSGELFF. The CDR3 DNA sequence: TGTGCCAGCAGCCCAGGAGGGGAGGGCAGTGGGGAGCTGTTTTTT. The variable domain in full, completed from reference TRBV28 and TRBJ2-2, reads DVKVTQSSRYLVKRTGEKVFLECVQDMDHENMFWYRQDPGLGLRLIYFSYDVKMKEKGDIPEGYSVSREKKERFSLILESASTNQTSMYLCASSPGGEGSGELFFGEGSRLTVL.

The genes are TRBV5-1 and TRBJ1-5; D possibly corresponds to TRBD1 (5 bases). This CDR3 has 14 residues. The germline CDR1 and CDR2 sequences are SGHRS and YFSETQ. Trimming removed 0 bases at V and 5 bases at J, with 9 bases between. CDR3 nucleotide sequence: TGCGCCAGCAGCTTGGCCTTGGGGCATCAGCCCCAGCATTTT. This translates into CASSLALGHQPQHF.

The V gene is TRBV5-1, the J gene TRBJ2-1; no definite D call. This CDR3 comprises 15 residues. Germline V gene data show CDR1 as SGHRS and CDR2 as YFSETQ. V was clipped by 4 bases and J by 1 base, with 12 bases between them. The CDR3 reads CASSPDSVSYNEQFF. Written as DNA, the CDR3 is TGCGCCAGCAGCCCTGACTCAGTGTCCTACAATGAGCAGTTCTTC.

The chain couples TRBV4-1 to TRBJ1-5; D perhaps matches TRBD1 (5 bases). V was clipped by 0 bases and J by 1 base, with 7 bases between them. Per the germline V gene, CDR1 is MGHRA and CDR2 is YSYEKL. This CDR3 region has 15 residues. CDR3 residues: CASSQDRGSNQPQHF. CDR3 DNA: TGCGCCAGCAGCCAAGATCGGGGGAGCAATCAGCCCCAGCATTTT.

J is TRBJ1-2 and V is TRBV28; 9 bases match TRBD1. The J segment lost 5 bases and the V segment lost 4 bases, leaving 8 bases of the junction unmatched. Looked up from germline, CDR1 is MDHEN and CDR2 is SYDVKM. The CDR3 length is 15 residues. CDR3 residues: CASSYPGQGNYGYTF. In DNA, the CDR3 is TGTGCCAGCAGTTACCCGGGACAGGGAAATTATGGCTACACCTTC.

The chain uses TRBV30 and TRBJ2-1; 10 bases map to TRBD1. Germline loops: CDR1 GTSNPN, CDR2 SVGIG (reference sequence). V dropped 2 bases and J dropped 5; count of bases not matched to a gene: 12. This CDR3 comprises 17 residues. DNA of the CDR3: TGTGCCTGGAGTCCCGGGACAGGGGTTGCAGTGGACAATGAGCAGTTCTTC. It specifies CAWSPGTGVAVDNEQFF.

This clone has at least ten counts. The chain combines TRBV6-4 with TRBJ2-6; D possibly matches TRBD1 or TRBD2 (5 bases each). Germline V gene sequence: CDR1 MRHNA, CDR2 SNTAGT. The V gene lost 3 bases and the J gene lost 2 bases, with 5 bases spanning the gap. The CDR3 has 14 residues. The CDR3 protein is CASSEGAGANVLTF. The CDR3 bases are TGTGCCAGCAGTGAGGGGGCTGGGGCCAACGTCCTGACTTTC.

This clone was picked up a small number of times. The chain links TRBV6-6 to TRBJ1-5; unclear D gene. There are 16 residues in the CDR3. The V gene's germline CDR1 is MNHNY and CDR2 SVGAGI (reference sequence). Trimming stripped 3 bases from V and 6 bases from J, with 18 bases between. CDR3 DNA: TGTGCCAGCAGTTATTCCTCCGCGGTGGCCGGTCAGCCCCAGCATTTT. It translates to CASSYSSAVAGQPQHF.

V usage is TRBV5-1 and J usage is TRBJ2-6, with 10 nucleotides matching TRBD2. Germline V gene sequence: CDR1 SGHRS, CDR2 YFSETQ. With V trimmed by 0 bases and J by 2 bases, 11 bases remained unmatched. The CDR3 is made up of 20 amino acids. In DNA form, the CDR3 reads TGCGCCAGCAGCTTGGTCCCCCTAGCGGGAGCCTCAACTGGGGCCAACGTCCTGACTTTC. It specifies CASSLVPLAGASTGANVLTF.

The genes are TRBV5-1 and TRBJ2-1, with TRBD1 matching over 7 bases. Germline CDR1 SGHRS, CDR2 YFSETQ. The CDR3 consists of 15 residues. Germline trimming cut 2 bases from V and 3 bases from J; bases unmatched to any gene: 5. The CDR3 is CASSFEGARYNEQFF. The CDR3 DNA reads as TGCGCCAGCAGCTTCGAGGGGGCGCGCTACAATGAGCAGTTCTTC. Complete variable domain (other parts from reference TRBV5-1 and TRBJ2-1): KAGVTQTPRYLIKTRGQQVTLSCSPISGHRSVSWYQQTPGQGLQFLFEYFSETQRNKGNFPGRFSGRQFSNSRSEMNVSTLELGDSALYLCASSFEGARYNEQFFGPGTRLTVL.

This clone was seen just once. The sample contains more than one DNA sequence encoding this CDR3. This chain connects TRBV5-1 to TRBJ2-7; TRBD2 aligns across 10 bases. V shed 4 bases and J 2 bases; nucleotides not matched to a gene: 3. The germline gives CDR1 SGHRS, CDR2 YFSETQ. The CDR3 has 14 amino acids. CDR3 protein: CASSPGLAAYEQYF. DNA for the CDR3: TGCGCCAGCAGCCCCGGACTAGCGGCCTACGAGCAGTACTTC.

The rearrangement links TRBV27 to TRBJ2-7; D gene ambiguous. Germline V lookup: CDR1 MNHEY, CDR2 SMNVEV (reference sequence). The V gene lost 3 bases and the J gene lost 5 bases, with 14 bases spanning the gap. The CDR3 has 14 amino acids. In DNA form, the CDR3 reads TGTGCCAGCAGTTTTTCCAGCCGAGCCCACGAGCAGTACTTC. Translated: CASSFSSRAHEQYF.

This sequence joins TRBV7-2 and TRBJ2-1, with D unclear. Per the germline V gene, CDR1 is SGHTA and CDR2 is FQGNSA. Between the trimmed V and J ends, which lost 7 bases and 6 bases, there was a span of 10 bases. The CDR3 is made up of 12 amino acids. CDR3 nucleotides: TGTGCCAGCACCCCCCCAGGCAATGAGCAGTTCTTC. It yields the protein CASTPPGNEQFF.

The gene calls are TRBV5-6 and TRBJ2-7; 10 positions agree with TRBD2. Germline CDR1 reads SGHDT; CDR2 reads YYEEEE. CDR3 size: 15 residues. V lost 4 bases and J lost 3; bases outside the gene matches: 7. The CDR3 spells CASSRLAGVNYEQYF. The CDR3 DNA reads as TGTGCCAGCAGCCGCCTAGCGGGAGTTAACTACGAGCAGTACTTC. Together with reference TRBV5-6 and TRBJ2-7, the CDR3 gives the full variable domain: DAGVTQSPTHLIKTRGQQVTLRCSPKSGHDTVSWYQQALGQGPQFIFQYYEEEERQRGNFPDRFSGHQFPNYSSELNVNALLLGDSALYLCASSRLAGVNYEQYFGPGTRLTVT.

This clone was seen a handful of times. The chain uses TRBV7-9 and TRBJ1-4; no definite D call. This CDR3 is 15 amino acids long. The V gene lost 4 bases and the J gene lost 1 base, with 10 bases spanning the gap. Per the germline V gene, CDR1 is SEHNR and CDR2 is FQNEAQ (reference sequence). The CDR3 DNA sequence: TGTGCCAGCAGCTCCGTACTCGAAACTAATGAAAAACTGTTTTTT. Translation: CASSSVLETNEKLFF. The full variable domain, with the rest looked up from reference TRBV7-9 and TRBJ1-4, is DTGVSQNPRHKITKRGQNVTFRCDPISEHNRLYWYRQTLGQGPEFLTYFQNEAQLEKSRLLSDRFSAERPKGSFSTLEIQRTEQGDSAMYLCASSSVLETNEKLFFGSGTQLSVL.

In this sample, this clone turned up a few times. V gene TRBV7-3 combines with J gene TRBJ1-5; D not resolved. The CDR3 spans 13 residues. Trimming took off 1 base at V and 9 bases at J, with 10 bases between the two ends. Germline CDR1 reads SGHTA; CDR2 reads FQGTGA. Here the CDR3 DNA reads TGTGCCAGCAGCTTAAACTCGGGTGGGCCCCAGCATTTT. Protein: CASSLNSGGPQHF.

This clone has a single count. J is TRBJ2-6 and V is TRBV27; TRBD1 matches 7 bases. V lost 6 bases to trimming and J lost 1 base; unmatched junction nucleotides: 9. This CDR3 comprises 17 residues. CDR1 MNHEY and CDR2 SMNVEV come from the germline V gene (reference sequence). In nucleotides, the CDR3 is TGTGCCAGCAGCCCGGGACAGCCGATTTCTGGGGCCAACGTCCTGACTTTC. Amino acids: CASSPGQPISGANVLTF.

The rearrangement uses TRBV29-1 and TRBJ2-1, with a possible D match to TRBD1 (5 bases). V was clipped by 0 bases and J by 3 bases, with 9 bases between them. Germline CDR1 SQVTM, CDR2 ANQGSEA. This CDR3 region has 14 residues. CDR3 sequence (DNA): TGCAGCGTTGAAGACAGGGTGCTCTACAATGAGCAGTTCTTC. It translates to CSVEDRVLYNEQFF.

This clone was seen a handful of times. The CDR3 loop reads CASSEYYEKLFF. DNA of the CDR3: TGTGCCAGCAGTGAATACTATGAAAAACTGTTTTTT. The J gene is TRBJ1-4, the V gene TRBV6-1, with D unclear. Trimming cost V 2 bases and J 6 bases, with 4 bases left between them. Germline lookup yields CDR1 MNHNS and CDR2 SASEGT. This CDR3 comprises 12 residues.

This clone was observed a handful of times. This sample includes further DNA sequences coding for the same CDR3. The CDR3 region is CASSRTASNQPQHF. The CDR3, as DNA: TGTGCCAGCAGTCGGACTGCTAGCAATCAGCCCCAGCATTTT. This sequence joins TRBV28 and TRBJ1-5; the D is unclear. Germline loops: CDR1 MDHEN, CDR2 SYDVKM. With 5 bases removed from V and 0 bases from J, the gap between germline ends came to 8 bases. CDR3 length: 14 amino acids. Drawing the rest from reference TRBV28 and TRBJ1-5, the complete variable domain is DVKVTQSSRYLVKRTGEKVFLECVQDMDHENMFWYRQDPGLGLRLIYFSYDVKMKEKGDIPEGYSVSREKKERFSLILESASTNQTSMYLCASSRTASNQPQHFGDGTRLSIL.

The chain combines TRBV18 with TRBJ1-2, with 10 nucleotides matching TRBD1. Trimming removed 2 bases from V and 5 bases from J; junction bases left unmatched: 2. Germline assignment: CDR1 KGHSH and CDR2 LQKENI. The CDR3 runs to 14 residues. The CDR3 DNA sequence: TGTGCCAGCTCACCAAGGGACAGGGGATATGGCTACACCTTC. Its protein product is CASSPRDRGYGYTF.